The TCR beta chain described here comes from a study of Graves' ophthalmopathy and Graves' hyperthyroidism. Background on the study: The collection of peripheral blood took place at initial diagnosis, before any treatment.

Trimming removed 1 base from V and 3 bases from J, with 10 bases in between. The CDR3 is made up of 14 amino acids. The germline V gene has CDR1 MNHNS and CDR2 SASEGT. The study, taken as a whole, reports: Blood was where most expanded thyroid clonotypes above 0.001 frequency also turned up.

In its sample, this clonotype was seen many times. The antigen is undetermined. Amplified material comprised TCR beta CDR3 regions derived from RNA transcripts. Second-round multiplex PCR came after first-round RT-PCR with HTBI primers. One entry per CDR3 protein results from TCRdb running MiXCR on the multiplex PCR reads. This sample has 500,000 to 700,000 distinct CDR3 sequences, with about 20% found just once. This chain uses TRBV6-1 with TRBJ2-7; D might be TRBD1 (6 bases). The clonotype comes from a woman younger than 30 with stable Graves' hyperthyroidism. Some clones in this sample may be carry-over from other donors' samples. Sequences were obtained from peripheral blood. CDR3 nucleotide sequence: TGTGCCAGCAGTGAAGGGTGGGGGCGCTACGAGCAGTACTTC. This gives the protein CASSEGWGRYEQYF.